This is a list of T cell receptor beta chains from one sample in a study of T cells in Graves' hyperthyroidism and ophthalmopathy. MiXCR, applied by TCRdb to the multiplex PCR reads, yields one record per CDR3 protein. The table shows roughly 550,000 distinct CDR3 sequences, with roughly 16% occurring only once. Sequencing was carried out using blood. The receptors originated from a woman aged 30 to 39 with Graves' ophthalmopathy. The CDR3 runs from the conserved cysteine through the conserved F or W. A D gene is named only where the DNA matches it firmly. The size entry is marked missing in some rows and otherwise reads once, few, many or a size class.

D,V,size,J,CDR3,DNA
NA,TRBV3-1,many,TRBJ2-4,CASSDTQNIQYF,TGTGCCAGCAGCGACACCCAAAACATTCAGTACTTC
NA,TRBV5-1,many,TRBJ2-3,CASSLVVAADTQYF,TGCGCCAGCAGCTTGGTAGTAGCAGCAGATACGCAGTATTTT
TRBD1,TRBV4-3,NA,TRBJ2-7,CASSHVQGNEQYF,TGCGCCAGCAGCCACGTACAGGGGAACGAGCAGTACTTC
TRBD2,TRBV5-1,few,TRBJ2-1,CASSFGDYYNEQFF,TGCGCCAGCAGCTTTGGGGACTATTACAATGAGCAGTTCTTC
NA,TRBV11-3,many,TRBJ2-1,CASSLYADEQFF,TGTGCCAGCAGCTTATATGCTGATGAGCAGTTCTTC
TRBD2,TRBV20-1,many,TRBJ2-7,CSARVPSGRIPYEQYF,TGCAGTGCTAGAGTACCTAGCGGGAGGATCCCCTACGAGCAGTACTTC
NA,TRBV27,few,TRBJ2-2,CAARTANTGELFF,TGTGCCGCAAGGACAGCGAACACCGGGGAGCTGTTTTTT
TRBD2,TRBV28,many,TRBJ2-7,CASSLVVAGGSYEQYF,TGTGCCAGCAGTTTAGTAGTAGCGGGAGGCTCCTACGAGCAGTACTTC
TRBD1,TRBV5-1,many,TRBJ1-1,CASSLGQGAGAFF,TGCGCCAGCAGCTTGGGACAGGGGGCCGGGGCTTTCTTT
NA,TRBV19,NA,TRBJ1-2,CASRDFYGYTF,TGTGCCAGCCGCGATTTTTATGGCTACACCTTC
TRBD1,TRBV10-3,many,TRBJ2-3,CAIGGEDRGPTDTQYF,TGTGCCATCGGGGGAGAGGACAGGGGGCCCACAGATACGCAGTATTTT
NA,TRBV24-1,NA,TRBJ1-2,CATSGLYGYTF,TGTGCCACCAGTGGTCTTTATGGCTACACCTTC
NA,TRBV19,few,TRBJ1-5,CASSMGTQGLHQPQHF,TGTGCCAGTAGTATGGGAACCCAGGGTCTCCATCAGCCCCAGCATTTT
TRBD2,TRBV13,NA,TRBJ2-7,CASSKTPGLAGGVLYEQYF,TGTGCCAGCAGCAAAACTCCGGGACTAGCGGGAGGAGTGCTCTACGAGCAGTACTTC